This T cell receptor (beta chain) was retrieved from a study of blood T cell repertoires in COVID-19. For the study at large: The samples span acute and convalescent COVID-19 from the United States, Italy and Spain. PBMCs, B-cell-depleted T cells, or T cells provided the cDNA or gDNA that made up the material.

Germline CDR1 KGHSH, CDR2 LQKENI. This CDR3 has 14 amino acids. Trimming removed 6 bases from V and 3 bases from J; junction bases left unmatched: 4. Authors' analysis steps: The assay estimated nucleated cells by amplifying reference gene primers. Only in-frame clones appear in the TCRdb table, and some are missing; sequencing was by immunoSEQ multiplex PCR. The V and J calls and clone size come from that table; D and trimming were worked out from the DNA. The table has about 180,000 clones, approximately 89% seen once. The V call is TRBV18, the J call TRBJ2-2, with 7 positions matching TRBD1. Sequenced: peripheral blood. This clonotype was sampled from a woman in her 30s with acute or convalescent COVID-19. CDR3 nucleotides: TGTGCCAGCTCGCGACAGGGAGACACCGGGGAGCTGTTTTTT. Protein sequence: CASSRQGDTGELFF.